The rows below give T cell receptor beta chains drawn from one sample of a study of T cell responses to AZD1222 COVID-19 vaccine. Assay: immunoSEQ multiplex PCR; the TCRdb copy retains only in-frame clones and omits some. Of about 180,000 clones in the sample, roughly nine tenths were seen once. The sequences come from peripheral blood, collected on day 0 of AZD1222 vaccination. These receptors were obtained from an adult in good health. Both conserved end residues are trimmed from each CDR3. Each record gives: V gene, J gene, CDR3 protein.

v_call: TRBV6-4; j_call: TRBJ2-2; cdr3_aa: ASSVQGVGTGELF
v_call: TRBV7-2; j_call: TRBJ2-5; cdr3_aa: ASSFAGVEQETQY
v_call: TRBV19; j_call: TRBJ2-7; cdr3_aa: ASSNQGARNEQY
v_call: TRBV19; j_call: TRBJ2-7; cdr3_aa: ASRGQGEQY
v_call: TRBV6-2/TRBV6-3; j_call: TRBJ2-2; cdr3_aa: ASSRTGELF
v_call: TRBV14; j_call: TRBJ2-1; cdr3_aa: ASSHPRGMVWNEQF
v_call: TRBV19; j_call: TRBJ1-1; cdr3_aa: ASSPRDRRMNTEAF
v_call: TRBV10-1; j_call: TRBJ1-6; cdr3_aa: ASSADSINSPLH
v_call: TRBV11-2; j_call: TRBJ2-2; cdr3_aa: ASSLNREYGGELF
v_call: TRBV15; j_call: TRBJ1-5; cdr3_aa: ATSRDLGAGQPQH
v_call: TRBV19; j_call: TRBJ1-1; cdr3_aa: ASSIEGQGNTEAF
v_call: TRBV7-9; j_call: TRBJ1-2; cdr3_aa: ASSFTSGNGYT
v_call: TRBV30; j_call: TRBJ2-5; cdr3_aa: AWSSEVIYQETQY
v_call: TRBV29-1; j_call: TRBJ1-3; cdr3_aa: SVEDGPGFSGNTIY
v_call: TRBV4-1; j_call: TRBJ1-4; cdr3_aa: ASSQVTVDSEKLF
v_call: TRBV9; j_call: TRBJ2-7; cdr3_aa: ASSVALGGPYEQY
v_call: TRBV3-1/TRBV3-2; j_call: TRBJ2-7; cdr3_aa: ASSQGKRTGSYEQY
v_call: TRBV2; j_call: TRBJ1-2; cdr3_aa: ASSEAPTAAYGYT
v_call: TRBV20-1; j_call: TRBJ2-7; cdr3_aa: SASREMDEQY
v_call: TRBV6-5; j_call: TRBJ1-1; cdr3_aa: ASSYFATGTLAEAF
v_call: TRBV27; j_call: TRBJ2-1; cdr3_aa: ASAEGGRPAFQF
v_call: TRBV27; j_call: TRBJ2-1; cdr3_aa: ASSFELAGGLNEQF
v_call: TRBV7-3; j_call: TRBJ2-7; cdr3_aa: ASSLDRVEEQY
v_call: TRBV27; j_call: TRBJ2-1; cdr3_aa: ASSLVGGRLEF
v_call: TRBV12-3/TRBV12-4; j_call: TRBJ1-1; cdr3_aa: ASSLVNEAF
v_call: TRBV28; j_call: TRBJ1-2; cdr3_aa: ASSPTWGSSYGYT
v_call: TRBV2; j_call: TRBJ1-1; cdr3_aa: ASSEQKTGENTEAF
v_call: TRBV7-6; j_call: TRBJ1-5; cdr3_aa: ASSLGTGGNQPQH
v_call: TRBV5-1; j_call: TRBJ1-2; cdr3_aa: ASSLTDYGYT
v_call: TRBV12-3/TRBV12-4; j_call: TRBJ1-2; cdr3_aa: ASSLSPSVIHT
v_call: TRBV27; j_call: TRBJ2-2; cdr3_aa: ASSDLRAAGELF
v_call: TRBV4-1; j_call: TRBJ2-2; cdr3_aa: ASSQVLAGPTGELF
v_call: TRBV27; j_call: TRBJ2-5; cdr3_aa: ASSLGSGGFKTQY
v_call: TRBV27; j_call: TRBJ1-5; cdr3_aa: ASSFVGAAQGQPQH
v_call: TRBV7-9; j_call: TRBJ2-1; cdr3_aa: ASSPLGERNEQF
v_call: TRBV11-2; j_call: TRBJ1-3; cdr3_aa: ASSYDSFSGNTIY
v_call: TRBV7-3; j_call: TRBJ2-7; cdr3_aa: ASSLDTSSIREQY
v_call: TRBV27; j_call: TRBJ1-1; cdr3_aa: ASSFWGVSGIPNTEAF
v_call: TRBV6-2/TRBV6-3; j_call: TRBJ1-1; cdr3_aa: ASSYVRAGREAF
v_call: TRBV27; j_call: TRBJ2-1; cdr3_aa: ASSPTAAEITDRGRDYGEQF
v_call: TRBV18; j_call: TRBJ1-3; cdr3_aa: ASSADSSSGNTIY
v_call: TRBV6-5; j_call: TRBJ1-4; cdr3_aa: ASSGPNEKLF
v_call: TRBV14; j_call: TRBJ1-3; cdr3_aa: ASSLGRAGVAIY
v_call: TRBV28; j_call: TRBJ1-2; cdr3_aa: ASSFGVGQVYGYT
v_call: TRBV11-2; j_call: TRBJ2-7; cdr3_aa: ASSHGLAGVEQY
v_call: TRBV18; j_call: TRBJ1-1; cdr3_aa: ASSPGLGEDTEAF
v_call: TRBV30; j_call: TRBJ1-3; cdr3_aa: AWSVWGAPGFDSGNTIY
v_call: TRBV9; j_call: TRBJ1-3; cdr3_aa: ASSATGGSGNTIY
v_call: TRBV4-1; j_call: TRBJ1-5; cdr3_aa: ASSQVTGSNQPQH